This TCR beta chain was profiled in a study of beta chain features in type 1 diabetes (dated by TCRdb to between 2018 and 2020). In the study overall: Patients and healthy donors did not differ in mean age, gender distribution, total cell number or subset yield. Whereas all 30 or so donors provided naive and central memory subsets, regulatory and stem cell-like memory subsets were isolated from just 8 patients and roughly eight healthy donors. The study compared the TCRB repertoires of sorted circulating CD4+ T cell subsets in recently diagnosed type 1 diabetes patients with those in matched healthy donors. A total of about 100,000,000 sorted cells were examined across all samples, and RNA yield correlated strongly with the number of cells per subset. The research as a whole found: Because small numbers of individuals were included in the HLA sub-analyses, any influence of HLA type on TCRB rearrangement was left unresolved. At VDJ recombination sites, patients with type 1 diabetes made fewer insertions and deleted more nucleotides, a pattern implying thymic rearrangement abnormalities. In all four CD4+ subsets, TCRB CDR3 length was moderately but significantly shorter in type 1 diabetes patients. Shorter templates might have been favored by PCR, but patient and control samples were amplified and corrected together, so both groups would have been affected equally by any skew. The naive, central memory and regulatory TCRB repertoires appeared to resemble one another more closely among patients than among healthy donors. Sequencing cDNA rather than genomic DNA could over-represent highly expressing activated cells, although activation and CD3 levels did not differ between groups.

This clone showed up just a few times. What antigen it recognizes has not been identified. It has no much larger one-base neighbor in the sample; base qualities were not kept. V gives up 5 bases and J gives up 5 bases, and the segment between their germline ends measures 9 bases. The germline V gene (reference sequence) supplies CDR1 MNHEY and CDR2 SMNVEV. The CDR3 holds 12 amino acids from the cysteine to the phenylalanine. Of all the DNA, just the CDR3 is kept, 36 bases in frame from base 1. From each donor, a single peripheral blood sample of 100 to 150 mL on average was drawn into heparinised tubes. A BD FACSAria II was used to sort naive, central memory, regulatory and stem cell-like memory CD4+ T cells with a panel that included CD45RO, CCR7, CD25, CD127, CD95 and CD27. Purity was above 98% for every sorted population. PBMCs were isolated right away by Lymphoprep density gradient centrifugation and were stained directly, without culture. So that batch effects would be minimized, each experiment stained and sorted samples in pairs, pairing one healthy donor with one patient.

The entire amount of isolated RNA was reverse transcribed using the High Capacity cDNA Reverse Transcription Kit, so the sequenced TCRB transcripts were expressed ones. Deep immunoSEQ sequencing was performed on naive, central memory and regulatory T cell samples, with an average of around 3.4 million total reads per sample. After sorted cells were lysed in RLT buffer, RNA was extracted with DNase-treated RNeasy Micro or Mini kits, with the choice depending on cell number. Each cell subset was processed on its own to prevent cross-contamination, while patient and healthy donor samples were processed together. Using the immunoSEQ multiplex PCR, TCRB sequences were amplified from cDNA into 87-bp fragments spanning the CDR3 region. Sequencing of the amplicons was performed on the Illumina HiSeq platform. On the authors' methods: PCR bias was computationally corrected using synthetic template baselines, reads within Hamming distance 2 were collapsed, and singletons that could not be merged were discarded. Reads were aligned against IMGT so that V, D and J genes, CDR3 length and insertions or deletions at six rearrangement sites could be assigned. Within each subset, clonotype counts were normalized to sorted cell number, after which true diversity and Gini coefficients were computed with the tcR R package. The overlap coefficient, calculated on TCRB nucleotide sequences, was used to quantify repertoire sharing. Out-of-frame TCRB sequences from naive cells were analyzed to stand in for the pre-selection repertoire. TCRdb provides this immuneACCESS table in a form limited to in-frame rearrangements. Some clones are lacking; in checked studies, under half of them reflect an unresolved V gene, and why the rest are absent is not known. From that table come the V and J calls and clone size; the DNA was used to work out D and trimming. This sample has a few hundred thousand clones in its table, and 9.5% to 13% of those were observed once. The ten most abundant clones make up around 0.017% of the sample.

The sequence joins TRBV27 to TRBJ1-2; no D segment can be confidently identified. Sequenced input: naive CD4+ T cells from blood. The cell subset or site label for this specimen denotes: true naive CD4+ T cells. This receptor was obtained from a man aged 30-40 years with type 1 diabetes. The CDR3 sequence is CASSPPGYGYTF. The nucleotide sequence is TGTGCCAGCAGTCCCCCCGGGTATGGCTACACCTTC.